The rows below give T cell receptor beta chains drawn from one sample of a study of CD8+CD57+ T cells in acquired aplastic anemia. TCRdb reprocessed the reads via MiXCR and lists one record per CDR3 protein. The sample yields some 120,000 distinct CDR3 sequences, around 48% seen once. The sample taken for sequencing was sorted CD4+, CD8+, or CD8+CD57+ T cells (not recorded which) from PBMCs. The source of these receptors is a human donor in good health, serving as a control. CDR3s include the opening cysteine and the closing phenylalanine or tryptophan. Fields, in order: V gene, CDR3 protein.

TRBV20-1 CSVSQGREDTQYF
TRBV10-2 CASRGQANQPQHF
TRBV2 CASIKADWSEQFF
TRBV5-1 CASSPGLLEQFF
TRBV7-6 CASSSETGSSSGNTIYF
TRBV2 CACSDFLNTGELFF
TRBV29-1 CSVVEVGPYGYTF
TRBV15 CATSRVSSFNYGYTF
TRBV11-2 CASSLLTAGGADTQYF
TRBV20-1 CSASSRTSGGAYEQYF
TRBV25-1 CASSDATGRHTEAFF
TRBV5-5 CASSLSSGQGDGYTF
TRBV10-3 CAISDPTLISYEQYF
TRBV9 CASSVYNTGDNQPQHF
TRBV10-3 CAISEFMGQGSDGYTF
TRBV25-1 CASSEASGVGETQYF
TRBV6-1 CASTEGGRRFDTQYF
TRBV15 CATSREGTGVGYEQYF
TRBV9 CASSIRDPGGGADEQYF
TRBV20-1 CSARRQGTAGNQPQHF
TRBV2 CASTGSPGYEQYF
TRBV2 CASSESGVGNQPQHF
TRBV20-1 CSARDGAVSINYGYTF
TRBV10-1 CASRRRPYEQYF
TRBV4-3 CASSPNPGTGLETQYF
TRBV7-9 CASSPDRLDAFF
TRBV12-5 CASGSGLAESGEQYFGPGTF
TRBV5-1 CASSPTEPKSYNEQFF
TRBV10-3 CAHRGGQGRETQYF
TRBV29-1 CSVVLTGGKANYGYTF
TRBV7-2 CASSFLDDRYEQYF
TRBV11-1 CASSPDAGQERGGYTF
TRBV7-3 CASSPGHSSYNEQFF
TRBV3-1 CASTWSMVNEQFF
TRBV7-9 CASSPTGGNSPLHF
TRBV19 CASTGTSGGREETQYF
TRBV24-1 CATSDPETGGAFF
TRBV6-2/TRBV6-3 CASSPVGQGKGYTF
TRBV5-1 CASSWTSGGYEQFF
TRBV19 CASNINRDRTYEQYF
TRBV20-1 CSARFSINYGYTF
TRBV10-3 CAISVGGRETQYF
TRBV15 CATSRDWDRENEQFF
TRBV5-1 CASSFQGGGTDTQYF
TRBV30 CASKPVGSYNSPLHF
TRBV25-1 CASSEPPGGATNEKLFF
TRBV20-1 CSARLGGVNTIYF
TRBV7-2 CASSLMGITNEKLFF
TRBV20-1 CSARQGGETQYF
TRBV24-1 CATSDGSPNSPLHF
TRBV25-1 CASSENRVGGNTIYF
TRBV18 CASSQGPNSPLHF
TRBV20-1 CSVSSSAAYNEQFF